Here is one T cell receptor (beta chain) with its context. V dropped 4 bases and J dropped 9 bases, with 10 bases sitting between them. Germline loops: CDR1 MNHEY, CDR2 SVGEGT. This CDR3 spans 13 amino acids. The source of the sample is a study of blood T cells in healthy people across ages. The second PCR ran roughly 7 to 12 cycles with a sample-barcoded 5' primer and J-beta primers. In TCRdb, the 5' RACE reads were re-called with MiXCR into one record per CDR3 protein. The sample contains about 1.4 million distinct CDR3 sequences, around 59% of which appear only once. The chain couples TRBV6-2 or TRBV6-3 to TRBJ1-6; the D is unclear. The source is a man between 18 and 35 years old in good health. The sequencing input was blood. In nucleotides, the CDR3 is TGTGCCAGCAGTTGGGATGGCCTTTCACCCCTCCACTTT. This translates into CASSWDGLSPLHF.